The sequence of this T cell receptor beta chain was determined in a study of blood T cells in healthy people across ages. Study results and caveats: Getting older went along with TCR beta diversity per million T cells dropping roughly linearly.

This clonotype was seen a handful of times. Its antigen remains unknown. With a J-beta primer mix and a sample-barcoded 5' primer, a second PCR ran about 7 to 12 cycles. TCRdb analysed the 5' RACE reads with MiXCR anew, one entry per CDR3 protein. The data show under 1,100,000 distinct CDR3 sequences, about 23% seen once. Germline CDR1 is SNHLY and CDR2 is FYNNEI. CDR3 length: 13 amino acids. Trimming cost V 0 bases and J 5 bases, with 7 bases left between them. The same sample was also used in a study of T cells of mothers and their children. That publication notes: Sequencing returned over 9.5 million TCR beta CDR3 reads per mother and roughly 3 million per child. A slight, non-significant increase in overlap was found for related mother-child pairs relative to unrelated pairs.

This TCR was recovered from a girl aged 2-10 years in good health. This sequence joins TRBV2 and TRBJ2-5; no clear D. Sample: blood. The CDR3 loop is CASSEALLETQYF. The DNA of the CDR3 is TGTGCCAGCAGTGAAGCGCTTCTTGAGACCCAGTACTTC.